The present entry profiles one T cell receptor (beta chain) with its context. The record originates from a study of OX40 agonist ivuxolimab in advanced cancers. Study as a whole: Clinicians treated patients with ivuxolimab, an agonistic anti-OX40 (CD134) antibody. The eligibility criteria allowed prior anti-PD-1, anti-PD-L1 or anti-CTLA-4 therapy, and approximately 42% had some.

Prior autoimmune disease or systemic immunosuppression barred patients. The CDR3 loop spans 16 amino acids. From germline, CDR1 is SGHNT and CDR2 YYREEE (reference sequence). V gave up 5 bases and J gave up 5 bases; unmatched junction bases: 8. Clones were sequenced by immunoSEQ multiplex PCR, and TCRdb holds only the in-frame ones, with some missing. The table lists roughly 80,000 clones, around four fifths of them singletons. The chain couples TRBV5-4 to TRBJ2-3; 13 bases agree with TRBD2. This receptor was identified in an adult with an advanced solid tumor such as melanoma, head and neck, liver or kidney cancer. The sample in question was CD4+ or CD8+ T cells sorted from blood, obtained in a trial of the OX40 agonist ivuxolimab. CDR3 sequence reads: CASSPGTSGAGDTQYF. As DNA, the CDR3 is TGTGCCAGCAGTCCCGGGACTAGCGGGGCGGGAGATACGCAGTATTTT. Using reference TRBV5-4 and TRBJ2-3 for the parts outside the CDR3, the full variable domain is ETGVTQSPTHLIKTRGQQVTLRCSSQSGHNTVSWYQQALGQGPQFIFQYYREEENGRGNFPPRFSGLQFPNYSSELNVNALELDDSALYLCASSPGTSGAGDTQYFGPGTRLTVL.